Only one count was recorded for the clone carrying this TCR beta chain. Its antigen is currently unknown. The sample belongs to a study of vaccination effects on CD4 cells after COVID-19. Whole-study findings and limits: The authors studied few convalescent patients and collected no early post-infection timepoints. Marked clonal contraction was seen late after vaccination (in both infection- and vaccine-induced clones).

Antigen-specific CD4+ T cell clonotypes were called by their expansion after viral peptide-pool culture in ViraFEST. Isolation of CD4+ T cells took place after about nine days of culture. Participants completed two doses of the BNT162b2 or mRNA-1273 vaccine. Vaccinated recipients, who were negative for nucleocapsid antibodies, had no history of SARS-CoV-2 infection. Profiled with immunoSEQ multiplex PCR; TCRdb holds only in-frame clones, not every one. The sample has tens of thousands of clones, over 70% seen once. With 0 bases removed from V and 0 bases from J, the gap between germline ends came to 11 bases. From germline, CDR1 is LGHNA and CDR2 YNFKEQ. The CDR3 contains 16 residues.

This clonotype originated in a human donor who received a COVID-19 vaccine. The chain uses TRBV4-2 and TRBJ1-1; no firm D call. This specimen was CD4+ T cells from PBMCs cultured with HCoV-229E spike peptides, taken after COVID-19 vaccination. CDR3 in amino acids: CASSQDRRVMNTEAFF. The CDR3 nucleotides read TGTGCCAGCAGCCAAGATCGTCGGGTGATGAACACTGAAGCTTTCTTT.